This passage covers 22 T cell receptor beta chains from one sample sequenced in a study of vaccination effects on CD4 cells after COVID-19. Profiled with immunoSEQ multiplex PCR; TCRdb holds only in-frame clones, not every one. This table has some 31,000 clones, 70% to 80% appearing once. Isolation of CD4+ T cells took place after about nine days of culture. These receptors' targets are unknown. The material was CD4+ T cells from PBMCs cultured without peptide, obtained before COVID-19 vaccination. All receptors come from a human donor who received a COVID-19 vaccine.

The chain couples TRBV14 to TRBJ1-5; unclear D gene. Germline values: CDR1 SGHDN, CDR2 FVKESK. Trimming stripped 1 base from V and 6 bases from J, with 7 bases between. This CDR3 spans 13 amino acids. CDR3: CASSQVSGQPQHF. The CDR3 DNA reads TGTGCCAGCAGCCAAGTGTCGGGTCAGCCCCAGCATTTT.

This clone appeared a few times. The V and J genes are TRBV5-1 and TRBJ2-2; 11 nucleotides line up with TRBD2. Germline CDR1 SGHRS, CDR2 YFSETQ. With 4 bases clipped from V and 1 base from J, the junction kept 6 bases outside the gene matches. The CDR3 is 17 amino acids. This chain's CDR3 is CASSTALAGGNTGELFF. Written as DNA, the CDR3 is TGCGCCAGCAGCACAGCGCTAGCGGGAGGGAACACCGGGGAGCTGTTTTTT.

This clone is deemed medium-sized (0.01 to 0.1%). The V and J genes are TRBV6-4 and TRBJ2-3; D is perhaps TRBD2 (6 bases). The germline V gene encodes CDR1 MRHNA and CDR2 SNTAGT. V lost 6 bases and J 0 bases, leaving 7 bases between the germline ends. The length of the CDR3 is 13 residues. In DNA form, the CDR3 reads TGTGCCAGCAGCAGCGGGAGCACAGATACGCAGTATTTT. This encodes CASSSGSTDTQYF.

The V and J genes are TRBV11-2 and TRBJ1-1; no firm D call. V was shortened by 5 bases and J by 0 bases, with 7 bases between the two germline ends. The CDR3 spans 13 residues. Germline loops: CDR1 SGHAT, CDR2 FQNNGV. The CDR3 reads CASSQQLNTEAFF. DNA of the CDR3: TGTGCCAGCAGCCAACAACTGAACACTGAAGCTTTCTTT.

A few counts support this clone. V usage is TRBV5-4 and J usage is TRBJ1-5; no clear D gene. Trimming left V 2 bases short and J 4 bases short, with 13 bases between. Germline V gives CDR1 SGHNT, CDR2 YYREEE (reference sequence). The CDR3 runs to 15 residues. CDR3 DNA: TGTGCCAGCAGCTTTGATCCGGGAGGAAATCAGCCCCAGCATTTT. This sequence encodes CASSFDPGGNQPQHF. Complete variable domain (other parts from reference TRBV5-4 and TRBJ1-5): ETGVTQSPTHLIKTRGQQVTLRCSSQSGHNTVSWYQQALGQGPQFIFQYYREEENGRGNFPPRFSGLQFPNYSSELNVNALELDDSALYLCASSFDPGGNQPQHFGDGTRLSIL.

The rearrangement joins TRBV2 to TRBJ1-5; 9 bases line up with TRBD1. Germline V gene data show CDR1 as SNHLY and CDR2 as FYNNEI. The CDR3 spans 15 residues. V gave up 5 bases and J gave up 6 bases; unmatched junction bases: 8. The CDR3 DNA follows: TGTGCCAGCAGTAGGGACAGGGTATTAGGTCAGCCCCAGCATTTT. Translation gives CASSRDRVLGQPQHF.

Only a few counts were recorded for this clone. The chain recombines TRBV6-1 with TRBJ2-7; TRBD1 or TRBD2 may be the D gene (5 bases each). The V gene lost 2 bases and the J gene lost 0 bases, with 29 bases spanning the gap. The CDR3 has 21 amino acids. CDR1 is MNHNS and CDR2 is SASEGT in the germline V gene. The CDR3 here is CASSEILQLRGKPFFSYEQYF. CDR3 nucleotides: TGTGCCAGCAGTGAAATTCTTCAACTACGGGGCAAGCCCTTCTTCTCCTACGAGCAGTACTTC.

The V call is TRBV5-1, the J call TRBJ2-2; D is unresolved. The CDR3 spans 14 residues. With 0 bases removed from V and 1 base from J, the gap between germline ends came to 4 bases. The germline V gene encodes CDR1 SGHRS and CDR2 YFSETQ. The CDR3 DNA follows: TGCGCCAGCAGCTTGGTGGGGAACACCGGGGAGCTGTTTTTT. Protein sequence: CASSLVGNTGELFF. The full variable domain, with the rest looked up from reference TRBV5-1 and TRBJ2-2, is KAGVTQTPRYLIKTRGQQVTLSCSPISGHRSVSWYQQTPGQGLQFLFEYFSETQRNKGNFPGRFSGRQFSNSRSEMNVSTLELGDSALYLCASSLVGNTGELFFGEGSRLTVL.

The chain is built from TRBV27 and TRBJ2-1; perhaps TRBD2 as D (7 bases). Germline-derived CDR1 and CDR2 are MNHEY and SMNVEV (reference sequence). The CDR3 runs to 14 residues. V lost 3 bases and J 8 bases, leaving 14 bases between the germline ends. The CDR3 sequence: CASSFGQGRDEQFF. CDR3 bases: TGTGCCAGCAGTTTCGGGCAGGGGAGGGATGAGCAGTTCTTC.

The chain is built from TRBV5-1 and TRBJ2-2; D gene uncertain. CDR3 length: 16 amino acids. V was shortened by 0 bases and J by 4 bases, with 13 bases between the two germline ends. Germline assignment: CDR1 SGHRS and CDR2 YFSETQ. CDR3 sequence (DNA): TGCGCCAGCAGCTTGGTCTCTGTTGGCGGCACCGGGGAGCTGTTTTTT. This codes for CASSLVSVGGTGELFF.

The rearrangement joins TRBV11-3 to TRBJ2-1, with D possibly TRBD1 on 6 matching bases. V lost 2 bases and J 9 bases, leaving 14 bases between the germline ends. CDR3 size: 14 residues. Germline V gene lookup returns CDR1 SGHNT and CDR2 YENEEA. CDR3 residues: CASSLTGPGGEQFF. CDR3 in DNA: TGTGCCAGCAGCTTAACAGGGCCCGGTGGTGAGCAGTTCTTC.

For the CDR3, the DNA is TGTGTCAGAAGCTCAGTAGGACTAGCGGGGGTATTAGATACGCAGTATTTT. Translated, it gives CVRSSVGLAGVLDTQYF. The rearrangement joins TRBV7-5 to TRBJ2-3; the table's D call TRBD2 went unverified against the DNA. TRBV7-5 is classified as a pseudogene. The CDR3 loop spans 17 amino acids.

About this clone itself: This sequence may be a read error, since a much larger clone differs from it by one base. This specimen includes other DNA sequences encoding the same CDR3. This rearrangement joins TRBV2 to TRBJ1-2, with TRBD1 matching over 9 bases. This CDR3 comprises 14 residues. Germline loops: CDR1 SNHLY, CDR2 FYNNEI. CDR3 coding DNA: TGTGCCAGCAGGGCCGACAGGGGGTACTATGGCTACACCTTT. Protein sequence: CASRADRGYYGYTF.

The CDR3 DNA sequence: TGTGCCAGCAGCACCAAACCGGGACTAGGTACAGATACGCAGTATTTT. Translated, it gives CASSTKPGLGTDTQYF. The V gene is TRBV5-4, the J gene TRBJ2-3, with 8 bases fitting TRBD2. CDR3 length equals 16 residues. CDR1 is SGHNT, CDR2 YYREEE, per germline (reference sequence). With 4 bases clipped from V and 3 bases from J, the junction kept 10 bases outside the gene matches. The variable domain in full, completed from reference TRBV5-4 and TRBJ2-3, reads ETGVTQSPTHLIKTRGQQVTLRCSSQSGHNTVSWYQQALGQGPQFIFQYYREEENGRGNFPPRFSGLQFPNYSSELNVNALELDDSALYLCASSTKPGLGTDTQYFGPGTRLTVL.

The rearrangement links TRBV19 to TRBJ2-5, with TRBD2 as a possible D gene (5 bases). Germline CDR1 is LNHDA and CDR2 is SQIVND (reference sequence). V was shortened by 4 bases and J by 0 bases, with 9 bases between the two germline ends. This CDR3 comprises 14 residues. The CDR3 loop is CASSRTFYQETQYF. CDR3 nucleotides: TGTGCCAGTAGTAGGACTTTTTACCAAGAGACCCAGTACTTC.

The chain has TRBV6-5 and TRBJ2-3, with D possibly TRBD1 on 6 matching bases. With 2 bases removed from V and 0 bases from J, the gap between germline ends came to 9 bases. The V gene's germline CDR1 is MNHEY and CDR2 SVGAGI. The CDR3 totals 15 residues. The CDR3 region has the DNA TGTGCCAGCAGTTACCGGGACACCAGCACAGATACGCAGTATTTT. It yields the protein CASSYRDTSTDTQYF.

The genes are TRBV6-5 and TRBJ1-6; 9 bases are shared with TRBD1. The junction had 6 bases not matched to a gene; V was cut back by 2 bases and J by 7 bases. The CDR3 totals 16 residues. From germline, CDR1 is MNHEY and CDR2 SVGAGI. This CDR3 reads CASSYGTGTGNSPLHF. CDR3 sequence (DNA): TGTGCCAGCAGTTACGGTACCGGGACAGGGAATTCACCCCTCCACTTT.

V usage is TRBV12-5 and J usage is TRBJ2-6; 7 bases align to TRBD2. With 7 bases clipped from V and 4 bases from J, the junction kept 25 bases outside the gene matches. Germline CDR1 is LGHNT and CDR2 is FRNRAP. The CDR3 is made up of 21 amino acids. This CDR3 reads CASALWRYTGGRSEGANVLTF. The CDR3 DNA sequence: TGTGCTAGTGCCCTCTGGAGGTACACGGGAGGAAGGTCGGAGGGGGCCAACGTCCTGACTTTC.

The chain links TRBV5-4 to TRBJ2-1; no firm D call. Germline CDR1 is SGHNT and CDR2 is YYREEE (reference sequence). This CDR3 has 15 residues. V lost 1 base to trimming and J lost 2 bases, with 10 bases between them. The DNA for the CDR3 is TGTGCCAGCAGCTTGAGAGCCTCGACCTACAATGAGCAGTTCTTC. The encoded protein is CASSLRASTYNEQFF.

The chain has TRBV21-1 and TRBJ1-5; the tabulated D call, TRBD1, remains unverified against the DNA. TRBV21-1 is given as a pseudogene. The CDR3 has 16 amino acids. CDR3 amino acids: CASSKEGTGVGQPQHF. CDR3 nucleotides: TGTGCCAGCAGCAAAGAGGGGACAGGGGTGGGTCAGCCCCAGCATTTT.

The V call is TRBV6-2 or TRBV6-3, the J call TRBJ2-1; 11 positions agree with TRBD2. This CDR3 has 15 residues. J gave up 7 bases and V 2 bases, and 4 bases lay outside the gene matches. Per the germline V gene, CDR1 is MNHEY and CDR2 is SVGEGT. The CDR3 DNA is TGTGCCAGCAGTTACGGCCTAGCGGGAGGAAATGAGCAGTTCTTC. This encodes CASSYGLAGGNEQFF.

This chain connects TRBV18 to TRBJ2-3; D is uncertain. The CDR3 has 15 residues. V was cut by 3 bases and J by 0 bases, with 10 bases left in between. In germline, CDR1 is KGHSH, CDR2 LQKENI. CDR3 residues: CASSPRQESTDTQYF. The CDR3 DNA reads TGTGCCAGCTCACCCCGTCAGGAGAGCACAGATACGCAGTATTTT.